The T cell receptor beta chain under discussion was sequenced for a study of OX40 agonist ivuxolimab in advanced cancers. General study points: Clonal expansion was seen in CD4+ and CD8+ blood T cells by week 6 at 0.1 to 3.0 mg/kg.

Turning to this clone: Its antigen remains unknown.

Germline V gene sequence: CDR1 LNHDA, CDR2 SQIVND (reference sequence). The ends lost 5 bases at V and 5 bases at J; junction bases unmatched: 7. The CDR3 totals 17 residues. The method was immunoSEQ multiplex PCR; TCRdb's version includes in-frame clones alone and lacks a portion of them. The sample has 120,000 or so clones, 93% seen once. People who had autoimmune disease history or systemic immunosuppression were excluded. This chain joins TRBV19 and TRBJ2-3; 16 nucleotides line up with TRBD2. Sequences were derived from CD4+ or CD8+ T cells sorted from blood, sampled in a trial of the OX40 agonist ivuxolimab. This TCR came from an adult with an advanced solid tumor such as melanoma, head and neck, liver or kidney cancer. This CDR3 is CASSPGLAGGPRDTQYF. The CDR3 bases are TGTGCCAGTAGTCCGGGACTAGCGGGAGGGCCTCGAGATACGCAGTATTTT.